The present entry profiles one T cell receptor beta chain with its context. The data were taken from a study of blood T cell repertoires in COVID-19. Study-level information: The samples span acute and convalescent COVID-19 from the United States, Italy and Spain. Sources were T cells, B-cell-depleted T cells, or PBMCs; the material itself was cDNA or gDNA.

Researchers sorted participants into cohorts using their self-reported clinical history. Study processing details: The assay estimated nucleated cells by amplifying reference gene primers. TCRdb keeps only in-frame clones here, not all; method: immunoSEQ multiplex PCR. V and J calls and clone size come straight from that table; D and trimming were deduced from the DNA. The data show some 400,000 clones, 80% to 90% seen once. The sequencing input was PBMCs or T cells enriched from blood (not recorded which). This TCR was recovered from a man between 25 and 39 years old who had recovered from COVID-19.

This CDR3 is CASSSGGSGANVLTF. The CDR3 nucleotides read TGTGCCAGCAGTTCCGGGGGCTCTGGGGCCAACGTCCTGACTTTC. This chain uses TRBV28 with TRBJ2-6; a possible D gene is TRBD2 (6 bases). Trimming pared 4 bases from V and 0 bases from J, leaving 7 bases between. This CDR3 has 15 residues. Germline CDR1 MDHEN, CDR2 SYDVKM.